The present T cell receptor (beta chain) was sequenced within a study of blood T cell repertoires in COVID-19. On the study more broadly: There were acute and convalescent COVID-19 samples, and they came from the United States, Italy and Spain. Sources were T cells, B-cell-depleted T cells, or PBMCs; the material itself was cDNA or gDNA.

As handled by the study authors: For nucleated cells, counts were estimated from reference gene primer amplification. The table came from immunoSEQ multiplex PCR; TCRdb's copy has only in-frame clones and leaves some out. Clonal size and the V and J genes are those of that table, whereas D and trimming came from the DNA. The profile shows roughly 180,000 clones, about 88% of them singletons. This CDR3 has 14 amino acids. V was pared by 8 bases and J by 7 bases, with 22 bases between. Germline values: CDR1 SGHNT, CDR2 YYREEE (reference sequence). This chain links TRBV5-4 with TRBJ2-7; maybe TRBD2 (7 bases). This clonotype was sampled from a woman aged 50 to 65 with COVID-19, enrolled during active disease. The source material was peripheral blood. CDR3 in amino acids: CASAPAGAQREQYF. The CDR3 DNA sequence: TGTGCCAGTGCCCCCGCGGGGGCCCAAAGGGAGCAGTACTTC.